The T cell receptor (beta chain) under discussion was sequenced for a study of graft-versus-host responses after intestinal transplantation. Study details: Every recipient underwent anti-thymocyte globulin induction, then tacrolimus and steroids for approximately 3 years.

The CDR3 extends over 15 amino acids. Trimming stripped 10 bases from V and 1 base from J, with 18 bases between. Germline loops: CDR1 SNHLY, CDR2 FYNNEI. Researchers processed graft tissue to release intraepithelial and lamina propria lymphocytes. Clones were read by immunoSEQ multiplex PCR, and TCRdb kept only the in-frame ones, dropping some. The table has around 5,000 clones, 69% seen once. The clonotype comes from a human patient who received an intestinal transplant, so some T cells may come from the graft donor. The specimen was ileum tissue, collected approximately 320 days after intestinal transplant. The chain uses TRBV2 and TRBJ2-3; D is perhaps TRBD2 (6 bases). CDR3 DNA sequence: TGTGCCATCCTGGGACTCACACCGCGCACAGATACGCAGTATTTT. Its protein product is CAILGLTPRTDTQYF. Using reference TRBV2 and TRBJ2-3 for the parts outside the CDR3, the full variable domain is EPEVTQTPSHQVTQMGQEVILRCVPISNHLYFYWYRQILGQKVEFLVSFYNNEISEKSEIFDDQFSVERPDGSNFTLKIRSTKLEDSAMYFCAILGLTPRTDTQYFGPGTRLTVL.